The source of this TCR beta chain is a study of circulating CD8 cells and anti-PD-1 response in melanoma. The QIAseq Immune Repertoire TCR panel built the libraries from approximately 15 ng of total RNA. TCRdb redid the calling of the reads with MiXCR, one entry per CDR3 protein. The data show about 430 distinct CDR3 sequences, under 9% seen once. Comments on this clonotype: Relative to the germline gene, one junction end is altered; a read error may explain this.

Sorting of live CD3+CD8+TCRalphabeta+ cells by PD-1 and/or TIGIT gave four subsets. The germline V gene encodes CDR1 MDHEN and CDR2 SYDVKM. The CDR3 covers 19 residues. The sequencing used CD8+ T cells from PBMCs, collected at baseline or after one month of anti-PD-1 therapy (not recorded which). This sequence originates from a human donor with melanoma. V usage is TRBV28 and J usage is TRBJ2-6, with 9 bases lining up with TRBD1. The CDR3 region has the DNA TGTGCCAGCAGTTTGCCTTCCGGACAGGGGTATTCTGGGGCCAACGTCCAGACTTTC. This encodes CASSLPSGQGYSGANVQTF.